This TCR beta chain was profiled in a study of T cell responses to AZD1222 COVID-19 vaccine. TCRdb's copy holds only in-frame clones and misses some; the assay was immunoSEQ multiplex PCR. The sample consists of fewer than 250,000 clones, 85% to 95% of them appearing once. The sample here was peripheral blood, taken on day 0 of MenACWY control vaccination. The source of this sequence is an adult in good health.

CDR3 loop: CASSEAGMNTEAFF. As DNA, the CDR3 is TGTGCCAGCAGTGAAGCAGGGATGAACACTGAAGCTTTCTTT. This chain joins TRBV2 and TRBJ1-1; D not resolved. The length of the CDR3 is 14 residues. Per germline, CDR1 SNHLY and CDR2 FYNNEI. V lost 0 bases and J 0 bases, leaving 5 bases between the germline ends.